This TCR beta chain was captured in a study of control samples from healthy donors and cancer patients. Here immunoSEQ multiplex PCR was the method, and the copy in TCRdb shows in-frame clones only, minus some. The profile shows fewer than 120,000 clones, 88% of them singletons. CDR1 and CDR2 from the germline V gene are KGHDR and SFDVKD. The CDR3 length is 16 residues. Trimming left V 3 bases short and J 7 bases short, with 15 bases between. The V gene is TRBV24-1, the J gene TRBJ1-6, with a weak D call TRBD1 (5 bases). This sequence was found in a woman aged 60 to 75 with lung cancer. The specimen sequenced was PBMCs. The CDR3 nucleotides read TGTGCCACCAGTGATCCCGGGACCGGCCCAAATTCACCCCTCCACTTT. Translating gives CATSDPGTGPNSPLHF.